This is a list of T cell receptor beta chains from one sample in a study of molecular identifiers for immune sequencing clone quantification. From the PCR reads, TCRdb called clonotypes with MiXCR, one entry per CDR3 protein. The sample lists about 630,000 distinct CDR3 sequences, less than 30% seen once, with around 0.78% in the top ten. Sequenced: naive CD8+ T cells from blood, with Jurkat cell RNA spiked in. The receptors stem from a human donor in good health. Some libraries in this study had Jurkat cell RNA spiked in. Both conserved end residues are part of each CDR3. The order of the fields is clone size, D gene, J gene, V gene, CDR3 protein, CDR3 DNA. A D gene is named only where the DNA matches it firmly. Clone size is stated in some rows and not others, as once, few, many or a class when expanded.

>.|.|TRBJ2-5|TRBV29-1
CSVAQLEGAQYFETQYF
TGCAGCGTTGCCCAGCTGGAAGGAGCTCAATATTTTGAGACCCAGTACTTC
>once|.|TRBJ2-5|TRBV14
CASSLTRGLVGETQYF
TGTGCCAGCAGCCTGACCAGGGGTCTTGTGGGAGAGACCCAGTACTTC
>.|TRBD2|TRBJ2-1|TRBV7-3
CASSLPMGSGKNNEQFF
TGTGCCAGCAGCTTACCTATGGGTAGCGGGAAAAACAATGAGCAGTTCTTC
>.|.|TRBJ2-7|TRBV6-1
CASSDKLSWSYEQYF
TGTGCCAGCAGTGATAAATTATCATGGTCCTACGAGCAGTACTTC
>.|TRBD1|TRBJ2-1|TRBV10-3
CAISRETGNYEQFF
TGTGCCATCAGCAGGGAGACAGGGAACTATGAGCAGTTCTTC
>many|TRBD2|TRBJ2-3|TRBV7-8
CASSLLAGGLSTDTQYF
TGTGCCAGCAGCTTACTAGCGGGGGGGCTAAGCACAGATACGCAGTATTTT
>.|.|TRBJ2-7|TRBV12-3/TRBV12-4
CASSPGSRYEQYF
TGTGCCAGCAGCCCAGGCTCCCGCTACGAGCAGTACTTC
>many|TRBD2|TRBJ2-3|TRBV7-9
CASSFIAGATDTQYF
TGTGCCAGCAGCTTCATAGCGGGAGCCACAGATACGCAGTATTTT
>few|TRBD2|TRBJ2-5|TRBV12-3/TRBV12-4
CATSIAGIVGQETQYF
TGTGCCACCTCGATAGCGGGAATAGTCGGCCAAGAGACCCAGTACTTC
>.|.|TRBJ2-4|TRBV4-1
CASSPWTVKAKTIQYF
TGCGCCAGCAGCCCTTGGACAGTGAAAGCCAAGACCATTCAGTACTTC
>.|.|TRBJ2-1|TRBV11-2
CASSSLGGAQFF
TGTGCCAGCAGTTCCTTAGGCGGGGCGCAGTTCTTC
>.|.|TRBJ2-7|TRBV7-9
CASSLGGIYEQYF
TGTGCCAGCAGCTTAGGGGGGATCTACGAGCAGTACTTC
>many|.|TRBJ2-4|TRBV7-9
CASSSTGTEGGIQYF
TGTGCCAGCAGTTCTACCGGGACTGAGGGAGGCATTCAGTACTTC
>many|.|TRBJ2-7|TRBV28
CASSFRSLAYYEQYF
TGTGCCAGCAGTTTTCGGTCTCTCGCTTACTACGAGCAGTACTTC
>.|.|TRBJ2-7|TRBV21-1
CASSKAQVDRGWYEQYF
TGTGCCAGCAGCAAAGCGCAGGTCGACAGAGGGTGGTACGAGCAGTACTTC
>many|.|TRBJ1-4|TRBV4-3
CASSQERHLNEKLFF
TGCGCCAGCAGCCAAGAGCGTCACCTTAATGAAAAACTGTTTTTT
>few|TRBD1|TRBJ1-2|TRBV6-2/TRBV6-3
CASSYSDRENGGYGYTF
TGTGCCAGCAGTTACTCCGACAGGGAAAATGGCGGCTATGGCTACACCTTC
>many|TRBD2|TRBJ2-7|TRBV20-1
CSAHEIGTSYYEQYF
TGCAGTGCTCACGAAATCGGGACTAGTTACTACGAGCAGTACTTC
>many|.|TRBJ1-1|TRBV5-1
CASSPLDRHTEAFF
TGCGCCAGCAGCCCCCTTGACAGACACACTGAAGCTTTCTTT
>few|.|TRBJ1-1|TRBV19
CASSTPTENTEAFF
TGTGCCAGTAGTACCCCGACCGAAAACACTGAAGCTTTCTTT
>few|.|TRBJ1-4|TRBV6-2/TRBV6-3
CASSYSGTYQAATNEKLFF
TGTGCCAGCAGTTACTCTGGGACATACCAGGCGGCTACTAATGAAAAACTGTTTTTT
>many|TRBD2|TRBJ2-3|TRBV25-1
CASSVGLAGPADTQYF
TGTGCCAGCAGTGTCGGACTAGCGGGACCCGCAGATACGCAGTATTTT
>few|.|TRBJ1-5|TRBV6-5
CASSSEGLYSNQPQHF
TGTGCCAGCAGTTCCGAGGGCCTCTATAGCAATCAGCCCCAGCATTTT
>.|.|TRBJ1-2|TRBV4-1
CASSQGEGYGYTF
TGCGCCAGCAGCCAGGGGGAAGGGTATGGCTACACCTTC
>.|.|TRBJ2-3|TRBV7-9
CASSPALATDTQYF
TGTGCCAGCAGCCCAGCTCTGGCCACAGATACGCAGTATTTT
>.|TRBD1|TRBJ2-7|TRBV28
CASSSNLDRVDSYEQYF
TGTGCCAGCAGTTCGAACCTGGACAGGGTGGACTCCTACGAGCAGTACTTC
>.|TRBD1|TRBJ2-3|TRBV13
CASSDGTGGADTQYF
TGTGCCAGCAGCGACGGGACAGGCGGTGCGGATACGCAGTATTTT
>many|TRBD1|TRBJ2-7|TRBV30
CAWTSGQGFHEQYF
TGTGCCTGGACGTCGGGACAGGGTTTCCACGAGCAGTACTTC
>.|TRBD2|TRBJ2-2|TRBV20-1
CSAASGMAGELFF
TGCAGTGCGGCTAGCGGGATGGCCGGGGAGCTGTTTTTT
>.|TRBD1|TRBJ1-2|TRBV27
CASRGGKQGAPNYGYTF
TGTGCCAGCAGAGGAGGGAAACAGGGGGCACCCAACTATGGCTACACCTTC
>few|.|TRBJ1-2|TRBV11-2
CASSLGTARGYTF
TGTGCCAGCAGCTTAGGGACGGCGCGAGGCTACACCTTC
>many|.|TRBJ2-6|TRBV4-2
CASSQSFSEANVLTF
TGTGCCAGCAGCCAATCATTTTCTGAGGCCAACGTCCTGACTTTC
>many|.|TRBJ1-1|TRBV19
CASSIVVFEGSENTEAFF
TGTGCCAGTAGTATAGTGGTGTTTGAGGGGTCAGAGAACACTGAAGCTTTCTTT
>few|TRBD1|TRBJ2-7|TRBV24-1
CATSDLTGYTYEQYF
TGTGCCACCAGTGATCTGACAGGGTACACCTACGAGCAGTACTTC
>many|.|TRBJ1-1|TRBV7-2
CASSSFLGEAFF
TGTGCCAGCAGCTCCTTTCTAGGAGAAGCTTTCTTT
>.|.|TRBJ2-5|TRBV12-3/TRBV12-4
CASNLSDEGEETQYF
TGTGCCAGCAACCTGTCCGACGAAGGAGAGGAGACCCAGTACTTC
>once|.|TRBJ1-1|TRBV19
CASSILPLHPEAFF
TGTGCCAGTAGTATACTTCCTCTGCACCCTGAAGCTTTCTTT
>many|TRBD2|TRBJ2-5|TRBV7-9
CASSLAGEGETQYF
TGTGCCAGCAGCTTAGCAGGGGAGGGGGAGACCCAGTACTTC
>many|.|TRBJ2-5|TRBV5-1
CASSQSGAVQETQYF
TGCGCCAGCTCCCAATCAGGGGCGGTACAAGAGACCCAGTACTTC
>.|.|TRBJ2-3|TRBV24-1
CATSRSRGTSTDTQYF
TGTGCCACCAGTCGTTCCAGGGGGACTAGCACAGATACGCAGTATTTT
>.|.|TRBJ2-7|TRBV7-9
CAGTREAGPYEQYF
TGTGCCGGCACCCGTGAGGCAGGCCCCTACGAGCAGTACTTC
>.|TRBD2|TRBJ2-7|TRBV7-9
CASSASGTSGRRSSYEQYF
TGTGCCAGCAGCGCCTCCGGGACTAGCGGGCGAAGGAGCTCCTACGAGCAGTACTTC
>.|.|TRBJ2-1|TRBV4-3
CASSPSGLPEEQFF
TGCGCCAGCAGCCCCTCGGGACTCCCCGAAGAGCAGTTCTTC
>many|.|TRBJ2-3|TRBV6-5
CASSRGGSSTDTQYF
TGTGCCAGCAGTCGAGGGGGATCTAGCACAGATACGCAGTATTTT
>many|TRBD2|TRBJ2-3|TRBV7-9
CASGLAGASFRTDTQYF
TGTGCCAGCGGGCTAGCGGGAGCCTCATTCCGCACAGATACGCAGTATTTT